Listed below are T cell receptor beta chains from one sample, sequenced in a study of shared clonotypes between healthy human individuals. TCRdb's table, derived via immunoSEQ multiplex PCR, lists solely in-frame clones and lacks some. The table records hundreds of thousands of clones, around 76% of them present only once. Sequencing was performed on PBMCs. These receptor sequences come from a woman aged 40 to 55 in good health. Some clones in this sample may be carry-over from other donors' samples. CDR3s include the opening cysteine and the closing phenylalanine or tryptophan. The D gene is left open where the match is weak.

D	J	V	CDR3
.	TRBJ2-7	TRBV4-1	CASSHPGPGYEQYF
.	TRBJ2-3	TRBV14	CASSPQGGHVADTQYF
.	TRBJ2-3	TRBV4-2	CASSQLGSSGLSTDTQYF
TRBD1	TRBJ1-5	TRBV28	CASSWTGDQPQHF
.	TRBJ2-3	TRBV30	CAWSTASDTQYF
TRBD1	TRBJ1-1	TRBV19	CASSPRDRGQAEAFF
.	TRBJ1-4	TRBV7-2	CASSLGQSGEKLFF
.	TRBJ2-7	TRBV5-5	CASNPNPGEQYF
TRBD2	TRBJ2-1	TRBV7-9	CASSPKGLAGYNEQFF
.	TRBJ2-5	TRBV27	CASSWSHLGETQYF